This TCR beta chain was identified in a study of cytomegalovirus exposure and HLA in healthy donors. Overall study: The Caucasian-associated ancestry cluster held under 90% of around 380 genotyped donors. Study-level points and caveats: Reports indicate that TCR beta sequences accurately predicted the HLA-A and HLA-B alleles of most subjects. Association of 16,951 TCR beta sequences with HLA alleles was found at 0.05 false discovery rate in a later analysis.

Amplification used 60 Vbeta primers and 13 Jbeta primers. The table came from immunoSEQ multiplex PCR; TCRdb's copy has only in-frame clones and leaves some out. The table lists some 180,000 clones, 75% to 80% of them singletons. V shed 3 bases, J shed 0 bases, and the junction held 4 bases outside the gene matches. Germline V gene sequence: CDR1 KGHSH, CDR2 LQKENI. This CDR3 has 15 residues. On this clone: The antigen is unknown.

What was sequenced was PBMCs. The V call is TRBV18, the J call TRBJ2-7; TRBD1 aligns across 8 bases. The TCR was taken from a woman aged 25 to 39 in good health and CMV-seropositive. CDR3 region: CASSPRQGSSYEQYF. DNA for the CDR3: TGTGCCAGCTCACCCCGACAGGGGAGCTCCTACGAGCAGTACTTC.